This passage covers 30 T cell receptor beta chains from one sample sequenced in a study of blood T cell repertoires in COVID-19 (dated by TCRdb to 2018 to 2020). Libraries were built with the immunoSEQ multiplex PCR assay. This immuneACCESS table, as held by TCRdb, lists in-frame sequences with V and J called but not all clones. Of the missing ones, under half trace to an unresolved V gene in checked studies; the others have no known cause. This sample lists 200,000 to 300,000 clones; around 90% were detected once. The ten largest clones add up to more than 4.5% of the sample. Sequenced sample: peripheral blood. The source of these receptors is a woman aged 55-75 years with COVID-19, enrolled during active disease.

CDR3 amino acids: CASSLRPASGYNEQFF. DNA of the CDR3: TGTGCCAGCAGCTTAAGGCCGGCTAGCGGCTACAATGAGCAGTTCTTC. This chain links TRBV7-9 with TRBJ2-1; 7 positions match TRBD2. Germline V gives CDR1 SEHNR, CDR2 FQNEAQ (reference sequence). The junction had 7 bases not matched to a gene; V was cut back by 2 bases and J by 3 bases. The CDR3 is made up of 16 amino acids.

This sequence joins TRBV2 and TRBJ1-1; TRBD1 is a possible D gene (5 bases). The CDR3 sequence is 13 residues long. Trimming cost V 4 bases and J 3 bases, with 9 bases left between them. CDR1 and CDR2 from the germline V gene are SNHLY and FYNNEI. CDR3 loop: CASSVRADTEAFF. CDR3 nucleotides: TGTGCCAGCAGTGTCAGGGCTGACACTGAAGCTTTCTTT.

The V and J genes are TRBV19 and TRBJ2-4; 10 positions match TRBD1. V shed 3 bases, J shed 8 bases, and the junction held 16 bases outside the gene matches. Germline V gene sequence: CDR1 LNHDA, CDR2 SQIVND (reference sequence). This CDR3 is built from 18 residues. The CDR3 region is CASSIRTGGQGPLDIQYF. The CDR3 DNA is TGTGCCAGTAGTATTCGAACAGGGGGACAGGGGCCGTTGGACATTCAGTACTTC.

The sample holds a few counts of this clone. This CDR3 is CASSEWDRGSGYTF. The CDR3 DNA reads TGTGCCAGCAGTGAGTGGGACAGGGGATCTGGCTACACCTTC. This chain uses TRBV6-1 with TRBJ1-2; 10 bases are shared with TRBD1. This CDR3 contains 14 residues. V dropped 3 bases and J dropped 7; count of bases not matched to a gene: 5. Germline assignment: CDR1 MNHNS and CDR2 SASEGT.

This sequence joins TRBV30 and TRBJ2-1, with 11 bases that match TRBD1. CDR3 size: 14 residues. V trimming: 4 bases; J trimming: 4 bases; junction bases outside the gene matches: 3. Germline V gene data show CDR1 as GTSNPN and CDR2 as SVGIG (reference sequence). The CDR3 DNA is TGTGCCTGGACGGGGACAGGGGGATACAATGAGCAGTTCTTC. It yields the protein CAWTGTGGYNEQFF.

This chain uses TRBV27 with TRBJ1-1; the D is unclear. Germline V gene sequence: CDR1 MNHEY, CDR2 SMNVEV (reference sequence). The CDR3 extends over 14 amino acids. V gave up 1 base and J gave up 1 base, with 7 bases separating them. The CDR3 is CASSLFGQNTEAFF. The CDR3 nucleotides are TGTGCCAGCAGTTTATTTGGGCAGAACACTGAAGCTTTCTTT.

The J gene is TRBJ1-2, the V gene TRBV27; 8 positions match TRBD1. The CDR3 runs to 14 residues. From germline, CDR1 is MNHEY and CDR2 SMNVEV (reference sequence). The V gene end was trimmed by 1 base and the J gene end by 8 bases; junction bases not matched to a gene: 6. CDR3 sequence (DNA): TGTGCCAGCAGTTTATGGGCAGGGGGCGAAGGCTACACCTTC. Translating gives CASSLWAGGEGYTF.

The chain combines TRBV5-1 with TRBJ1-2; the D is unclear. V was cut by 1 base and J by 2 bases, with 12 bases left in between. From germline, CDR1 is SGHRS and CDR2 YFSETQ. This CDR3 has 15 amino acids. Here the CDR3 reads CASSLNTGVNYGYTF. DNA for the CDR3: TGCGCCAGCAGCTTGAACACGGGAGTCAACTATGGCTACACCTTC.

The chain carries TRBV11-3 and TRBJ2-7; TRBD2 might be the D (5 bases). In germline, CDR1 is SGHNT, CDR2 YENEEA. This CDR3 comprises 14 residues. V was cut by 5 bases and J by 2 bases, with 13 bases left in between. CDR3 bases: TGTGCCAGCAGCCCCGGACTCTCTACCTACGAGCAGTACTTC. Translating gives CASSPGLSTYEQYF.

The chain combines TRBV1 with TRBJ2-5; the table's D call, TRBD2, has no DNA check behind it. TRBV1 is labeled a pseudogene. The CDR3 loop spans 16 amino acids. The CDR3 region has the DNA TGCACCAGCAGACCCCGCCTAGCGGGAGACCATGAGACCCAGTACTTC. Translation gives CTSRPRLAGDHETQYF.

The CDR3 sequence is CAWSTGDRSGTDLNTEAFF. The CDR3 DNA is TGTGCCTGGAGTACTGGAGATCGGAGTGGGACAGACTTGAACACTGAAGCTTTCTTT. This chain uses TRBV30 with TRBJ1-1; 7 bases map to TRBD1. Losses at the gene ends were 2 bases for V and 0 bases for J; bases not matched to a gene: 18. CDR1 and CDR2 from the germline V gene are GTSNPN and SVGIG (reference sequence). CDR3 size: 19 residues.

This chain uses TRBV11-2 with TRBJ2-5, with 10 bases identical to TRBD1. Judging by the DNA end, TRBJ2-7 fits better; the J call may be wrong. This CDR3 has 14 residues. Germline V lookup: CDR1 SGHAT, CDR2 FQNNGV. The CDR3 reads CASSFDRGPYEQYF. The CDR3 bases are TGTGCCAGCAGCTTTGACAGGGGGCCGTACGAGCAGTACTTC.

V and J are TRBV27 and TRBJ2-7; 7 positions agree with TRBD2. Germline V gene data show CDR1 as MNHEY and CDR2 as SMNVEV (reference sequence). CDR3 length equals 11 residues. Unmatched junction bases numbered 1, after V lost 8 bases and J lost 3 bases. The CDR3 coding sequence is TGTGCCAGCGGGAGGGGCTACGAGCAGTACTTC. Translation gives CASGRGYEQYF.

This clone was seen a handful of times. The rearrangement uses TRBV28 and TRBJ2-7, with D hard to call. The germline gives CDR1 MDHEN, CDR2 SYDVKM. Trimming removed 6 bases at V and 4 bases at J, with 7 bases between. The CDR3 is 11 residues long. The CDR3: CASRTLYEQYF. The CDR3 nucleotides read TGTGCCAGCAGGACTCTTTACGAGCAGTACTTC.

The CDR3 bases are TGTGCCAGCAGTTTATCGGACGGGACACGCTCACCCCTCCACTTT. Its protein product is CASSLSDGTRSPLHF. The rearrangement uses TRBV28 and TRBJ1-6, with a weak D call TRBD1 (6 bases). CDR3 length: 15 residues. Germline CDR1 and CDR2: MDHEN and SYDVKM. Trimming removed 1 base from V and 10 bases from J, with 14 bases in between. Variable domain in full (rest from reference TRBV28 and TRBJ1-6): DVKVTQSSRYLVKRTGEKVFLECVQDMDHENMFWYRQDPGLGLRLIYFSYDVKMKEKGDIPEGYSVSREKKERFSLILESASTNQTSMYLCASSLSDGTRSPLHFGNGTRLTVT.

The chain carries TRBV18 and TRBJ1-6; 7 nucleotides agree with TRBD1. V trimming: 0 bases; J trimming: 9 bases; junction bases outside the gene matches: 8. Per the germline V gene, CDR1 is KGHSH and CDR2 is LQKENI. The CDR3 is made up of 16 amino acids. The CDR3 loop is CASSPPGGALSSPLHF. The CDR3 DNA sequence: TGTGCCAGCTCACCACCAGGGGGCGCATTGTCTTCACCCCTCCACTTT.

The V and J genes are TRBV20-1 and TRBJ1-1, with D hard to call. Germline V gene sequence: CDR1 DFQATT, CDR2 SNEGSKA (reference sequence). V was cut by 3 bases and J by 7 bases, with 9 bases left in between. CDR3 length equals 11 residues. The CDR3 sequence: CSARLAFEAFF. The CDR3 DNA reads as TGCAGTGCTAGGCTAGCGTTTGAAGCTTTCTTT.

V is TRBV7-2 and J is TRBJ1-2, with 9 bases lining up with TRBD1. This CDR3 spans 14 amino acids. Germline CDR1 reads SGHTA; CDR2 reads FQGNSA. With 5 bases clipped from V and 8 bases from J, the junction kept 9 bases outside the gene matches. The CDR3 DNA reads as TGTGCCAGCAGCGAGATGACAGGGGGTGCCGGCTACACCTTC. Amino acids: CASSEMTGGAGYTF.

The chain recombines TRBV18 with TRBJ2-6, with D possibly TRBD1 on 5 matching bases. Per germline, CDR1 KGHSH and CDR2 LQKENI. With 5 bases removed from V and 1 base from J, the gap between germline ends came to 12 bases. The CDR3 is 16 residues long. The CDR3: CASSDPGRSGANVLTF. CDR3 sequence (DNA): TGTGCCAGCTCAGACCCAGGGCGTTCTGGGGCCAACGTCCTGACTTTC.

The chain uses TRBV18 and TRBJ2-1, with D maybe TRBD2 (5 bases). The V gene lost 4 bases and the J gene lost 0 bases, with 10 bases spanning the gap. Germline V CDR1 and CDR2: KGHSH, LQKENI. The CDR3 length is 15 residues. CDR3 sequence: CASSQSGASYNEQFF. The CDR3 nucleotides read TGTGCCAGCTCACAAAGCGGAGCCTCCTACAATGAGCAGTTCTTC. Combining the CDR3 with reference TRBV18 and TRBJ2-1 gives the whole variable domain NAGVMQNPRHLVRRRGQEARLRCSPMKGHSHVYWYRQLPEEGLKFMVYLQKENIIDESGMPKERFSAEFPKEGPSILRIQQVVRGDSAAYFCASSQSGASYNEQFFGPGTRLTVL.

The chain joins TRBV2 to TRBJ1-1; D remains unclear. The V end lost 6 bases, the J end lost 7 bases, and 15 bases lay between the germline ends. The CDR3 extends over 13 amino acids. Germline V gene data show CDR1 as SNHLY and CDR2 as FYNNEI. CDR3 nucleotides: TGTGCCAGCAGCTCTGGGAGCCAGAGTGAAGCTTTCTTT. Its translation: CASSSGSQSEAFF.

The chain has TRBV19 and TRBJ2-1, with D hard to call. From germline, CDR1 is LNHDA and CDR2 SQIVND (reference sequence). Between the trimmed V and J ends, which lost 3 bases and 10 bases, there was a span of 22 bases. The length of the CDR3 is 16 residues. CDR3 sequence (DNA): TGTGCCAGTAGTATTGGGCTCGTTTCCGCCCAGCAGGAGCAGTTCTTC. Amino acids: CASSIGLVSAQQEQFF.

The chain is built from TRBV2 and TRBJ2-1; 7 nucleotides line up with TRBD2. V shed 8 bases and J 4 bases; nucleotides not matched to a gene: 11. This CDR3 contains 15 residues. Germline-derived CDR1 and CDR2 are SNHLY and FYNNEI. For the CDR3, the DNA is TGTGCCAGCGGTCGCTCTAGCGGAGGATACAATGAGCAGTTCTTC. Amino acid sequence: CASGRSSGGYNEQFF.

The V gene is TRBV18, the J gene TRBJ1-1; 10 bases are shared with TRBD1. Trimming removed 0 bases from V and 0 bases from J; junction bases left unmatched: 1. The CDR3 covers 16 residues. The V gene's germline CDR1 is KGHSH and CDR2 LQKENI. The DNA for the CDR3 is TGTGCCAGCTCACCACCGGGACAGGGGATGAACACTGAAGCTTTCTTT. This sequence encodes CASSPPGQGMNTEAFF.

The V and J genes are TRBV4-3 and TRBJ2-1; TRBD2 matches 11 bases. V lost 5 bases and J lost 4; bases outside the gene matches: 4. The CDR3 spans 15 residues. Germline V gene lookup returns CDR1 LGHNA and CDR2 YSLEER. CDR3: CASSSGTSGYNEQFF. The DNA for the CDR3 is TGCGCCAGCAGCTCGGGGACTAGCGGATACAATGAGCAGTTCTTC.

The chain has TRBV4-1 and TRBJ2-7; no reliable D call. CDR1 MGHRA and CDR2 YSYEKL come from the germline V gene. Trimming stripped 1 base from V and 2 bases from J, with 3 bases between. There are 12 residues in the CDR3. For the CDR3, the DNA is TGCGCCAGCAGCCAAGCAACCTACGAGCAGTACTTC. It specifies CASSQATYEQYF.

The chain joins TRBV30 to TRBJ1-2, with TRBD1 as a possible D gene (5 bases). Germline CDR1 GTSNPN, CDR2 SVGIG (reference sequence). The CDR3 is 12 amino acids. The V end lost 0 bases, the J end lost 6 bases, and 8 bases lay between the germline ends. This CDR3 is CAWSVRVHGYTF. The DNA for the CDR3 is TGTGCCTGGAGTGTCAGGGTGCATGGCTACACCTTC.

DNA for the CDR3: TGTGCCAGCAGTTTTAGGGGGTTTAATTCACCCCTCCACTTT. This codes for CASSFRGFNSPLHF. J is TRBJ1-6 and V is TRBV28, with D perhaps TRBD1 (6 bases). In germline, CDR1 is MDHEN, CDR2 SYDVKM. The CDR3 consists of 14 residues. Trimming removed 3 bases at V and 6 bases at J, with 9 bases between.

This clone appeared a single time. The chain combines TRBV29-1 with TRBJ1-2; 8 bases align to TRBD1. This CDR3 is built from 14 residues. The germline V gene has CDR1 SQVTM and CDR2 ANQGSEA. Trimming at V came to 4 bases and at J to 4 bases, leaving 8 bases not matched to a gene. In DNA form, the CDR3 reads TGCAGCGTTGCCAACGGACAGGGAGGCTATGGCTACACCTTC. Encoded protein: CSVANGQGGYGYTF.

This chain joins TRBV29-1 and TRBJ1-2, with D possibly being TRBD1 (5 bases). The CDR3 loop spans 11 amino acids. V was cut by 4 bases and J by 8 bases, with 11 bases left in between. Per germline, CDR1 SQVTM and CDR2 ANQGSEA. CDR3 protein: CSVGRGDGYTF. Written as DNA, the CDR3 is TGCAGCGTTGGTCGGGGGGACGGCTACACCTTC.